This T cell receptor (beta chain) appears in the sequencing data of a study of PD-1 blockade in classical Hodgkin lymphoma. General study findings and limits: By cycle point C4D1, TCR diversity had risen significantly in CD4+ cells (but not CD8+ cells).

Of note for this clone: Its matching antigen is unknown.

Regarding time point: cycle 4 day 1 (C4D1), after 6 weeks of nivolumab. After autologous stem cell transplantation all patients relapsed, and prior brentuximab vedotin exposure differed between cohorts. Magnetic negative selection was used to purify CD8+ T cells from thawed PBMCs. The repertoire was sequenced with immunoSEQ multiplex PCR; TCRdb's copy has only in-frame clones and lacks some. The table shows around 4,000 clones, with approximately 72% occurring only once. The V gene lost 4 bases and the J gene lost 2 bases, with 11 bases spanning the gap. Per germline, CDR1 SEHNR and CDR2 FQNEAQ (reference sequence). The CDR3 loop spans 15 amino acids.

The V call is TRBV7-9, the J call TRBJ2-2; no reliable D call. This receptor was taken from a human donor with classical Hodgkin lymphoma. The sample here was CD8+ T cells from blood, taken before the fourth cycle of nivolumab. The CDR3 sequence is CASSSHGPNTGELFF. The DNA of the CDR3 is TGTGCCAGCAGCTCGCACGGACCTAACACCGGGGAGCTGTTTTTT.